This T cell receptor beta chain emerged from a study of T-cell memory formation after mild COVID-19. Study overall: The two donors had largely donor-specific TCR clusters. Study-level points and caveats: A second wave expanding day 15 to 37 was CD4+-biased; contracting clones were balanced. The main location of contracting CD4+ clones was CM and EM, and that of contracting CD8+ clones was EMRA.

This clonotype has ten or more counts. Its target is unknown. CDR3 length equals 13 residues. Germline V gene lookup returns CDR1 SGHRS and CDR2 YFSETQ. V dropped 0 bases and J dropped 2 bases, with 5 bases sitting between them. TCRdb re-called the 5' RACE reads through MiXCR, storing one row per CDR3 protein. Of 120,000 to 150,000 distinct CDR3 sequences listed, about 5.7% are singletons. The receptor's source is an adult woman who had mild COVID-19 (a few samples of this study predate the infection). Cell type and time point are not known. J is TRBJ1-2 and V is TRBV5-1; D not resolved. The material sequenced was PBMCs or a T cell subset sorted from them (not recorded which). This CDR3 is CASSLDSNYGYTF. CDR3 nucleotides: TGCGCCAGCAGCTTGGATAGCAACTATGGCTACACCTTC.